Listed here are 23 T cell receptor beta chains from one sample, sequenced in a study of T cell changes during pregnancy in multiple sclerosis. The method was immunoSEQ multiplex PCR; TCRdb's version includes in-frame clones alone and lacks a portion of them. This sample carries 45,000 to 60,000 clones, over 85% of them seen once, and the ten largest clones take under 2%. The source material was peripheral blood, sampled in the first trimester of pregnancy. All receptors derive from a female donor with multiple sclerosis, enrolled in a pregnancy study.

The chain carries TRBV20-1 and TRBJ1-1; D is perhaps TRBD1 (6 bases). CDR3 length: 11 residues. Trimming pared 5 bases from V and 6 bases from J, leaving 10 bases between. Germline V gives CDR1 DFQATT, CDR2 SNEGSKA (reference sequence). The CDR3 DNA sequence: TGCAGTGCTCCACAGGGACCTGAAGCTTTCTTT. Amino acids: CSAPQGPEAFF.

The genes are TRBV2 and TRBJ1-4; 9 bases match TRBD1. This CDR3 region has 18 residues. Germline V CDR1 and CDR2: SNHLY, FYNNEI. Trimming cost V 3 bases and J 0 bases; bases outside gene matches: 8. Here the CDR3 DNA reads TGTGCCAGCAGTGACCCGGGACAGGGCGTCGCAACTAATGAAAAACTGTTTTTT. Translation gives CASSDPGQGVATNEKLFF.

This clone was counted a few times. In nucleotides, the CDR3 is TGTGCCAGCAGCCCCCAAACCACCGGGAGCTCCTACGAGCAGTACTTC. Amino acid sequence: CASSPQTTGSSYEQYF. The chain carries TRBV4-2 and TRBJ2-7, with a possible D match to TRBD2 (6 bases). Germline V CDR1 and CDR2: LGHNA, YNFKEQ. V was trimmed by 4 bases and J by 0 bases, leaving 16 bases between them. The CDR3 spans 16 residues.

This clone turned up a few times. The V gene is TRBV5-1, the J gene TRBJ2-6, with D perhaps matching TRBD1 (5 bases). Trimming removed 4 bases from V and 0 bases from J, with 8 bases in between. In germline, CDR1 is SGHRS, CDR2 YFSETQ. CDR3 length: 15 residues. CDR3 residues: CASSPTDSGANVLTF. CDR3 nucleotides: TGCGCCAGCAGCCCGACAGACTCTGGGGCCAACGTCCTGACTTTC.

The rearrangement uses TRBV12-5 and TRBJ1-3, with 8 bases that match TRBD1. Germline V gene lookup returns CDR1 LGHNT and CDR2 FRNRAP. Unmatched junction bases numbered 2, after V lost 5 bases and J lost 2 bases. This CDR3 is 14 amino acids long. The CDR3 DNA reads as TGTGCTAGTGGTCTACAGGGGGCTGGAAACACCATATATTTT. This translates into CASGLQGAGNTIYF.

The rearrangement uses TRBV2 and TRBJ1-5; unclear D gene. The CDR3 loop spans 15 amino acids. V lost 0 bases and J 14 bases, leaving 20 bases between the germline ends. CDR1 is SNHLY and CDR2 is FYNNEI in the germline V gene. The DNA for the CDR3 is TGTGCCAGCAGTGAAGCGGACCCCCGGGAGTCAGTAGAGCATTTT. It translates to CASSEADPRESVEHF.

The chain couples TRBV4-3 to TRBJ1-5; no definite D call. Looked up from germline, CDR1 is LGHNA and CDR2 is YSLEER. The ends were cut back, 0 bases at V and 0 bases at J, with 12 bases in the middle. The CDR3 extends over 17 amino acids. This chain's CDR3 is CASSQDFYGYSNQPQHF. CDR3 coding DNA: TGCGCCAGCAGCCAAGATTTTTACGGTTATAGCAATCAGCCCCAGCATTTT.

The J gene is TRBJ2-7, the V gene TRBV27; possible D gene TRBD2, 5 bases. Germline assignment: CDR1 MNHEY and CDR2 SMNVEV (reference sequence). CDR3 length: 14 amino acids. The V and J ends lost 1 base and 2 bases respectively, with 9 bases between them. The CDR3 sequence is CASSLLDSAYEQYF. CDR3 nucleotide sequence: TGTGCCAGCAGTTTATTGGACTCAGCCTACGAGCAGTACTTC.

The chain uses TRBV6-5 and TRBJ2-7, with TRBD1 matching over 7 bases. The CDR3 is 15 amino acids. The germline V gene has CDR1 MNHEY and CDR2 SVGAGI. With 2 bases clipped from V and 0 bases from J, the junction kept 4 bases outside the gene matches. CDR3 sequence reads: CASSYEGGDSYEQYF. Written as DNA, the CDR3 is TGTGCCAGCAGTTACGAAGGGGGCGACTCCTACGAGCAGTACTTC.

The rearrangement links TRBV11-3 to TRBJ2-5; no clear D. The CDR3 loop spans 13 amino acids. Deletions cut 5 bases from V and 3 bases from J, with 10 bases between. The germline gives CDR1 SGHNT, CDR2 YENEEA. The chain's CDR3 is CASSLDIEETQYF. The DNA for the CDR3 is TGTGCCAGCAGCCTCGACATAGAAGAGACCCAGTACTTC.

This chain uses TRBV5-1 with TRBJ2-7; a weak D match, TRBD2 (7 bases). V was shortened by 8 bases and J by 2 bases, with 14 bases between the two germline ends. This CDR3 contains 13 residues. The V gene's germline CDR1 is SGHRS and CDR2 YFSETQ. The DNA of the CDR3 is TGCGCCAGAGGGGGGGGCTCCCCCTACGAGCAGTACTTC. Its protein product is CARGGGSPYEQYF.

The V and J genes are TRBV30 and TRBJ1-6; TRBD1 agrees at 9 bases. V shed 4 bases and J 10 bases; nucleotides not matched to a gene: 2. The CDR3 extends over 12 amino acids. Germline V lookup: CDR1 GTSNPN, CDR2 SVGIG (reference sequence). In nucleotides, the CDR3 is TGTGCCTGGAACAGGGGGCAATCACCCCTCCACTTT. It codes for CAWNRGQSPLHF. The variable domain in full, with the rest retrieved from reference TRBV30 and TRBJ1-6, is SQTIHQWPATLVQPVGSPLSLECTVEGTSNPNLYWYRQAAGRGLQLLFYSVGIGQISSEVPQNLSASRPQDRQFILSSKKLLLSDSGFYLCAWNRGQSPLHFGNGTRLTVT.

The count of this clone is one. The chain recombines TRBV27 with TRBJ2-7, with TRBD1 as a possible D gene (6 bases). The CDR3 has 14 amino acids. Germline-derived CDR1 and CDR2 are MNHEY and SMNVEV (reference sequence). The ends were cut back, 6 bases at V and 0 bases at J, with 12 bases in the middle. CDR3 nucleotides: TGTGCCAGCAGGAGGGGGATGCGCTCCTACGAGCAGTACTTC. As protein: CASRRGMRSYEQYF.

The rearrangement joins TRBV18 to TRBJ1-2; 7 bases fit TRBD1. CDR1 and CDR2 (germline): KGHSH, LQKENI. The CDR3 runs to 16 residues. The ends lost 2 bases at V and 3 bases at J; junction bases unmatched: 9. The CDR3 sequence: CASSPTRQGYDYGYTF. CDR3 coding DNA: TGTGCCAGCTCACCAACGAGACAGGGATACGACTATGGCTACACCTTC.

CDR3 in amino acids: CASSLGWGTSGAHNEQFF. The CDR3 DNA follows: TGTGCCAGCAGCTTAGGATGGGGGACTAGCGGGGCTCACAATGAGCAGTTCTTC. V usage is TRBV11-2 and J usage is TRBJ2-1, with 13 bases lining up with TRBD2. The V gene end was trimmed by 1 base and the J gene end by 5 bases; junction bases not matched to a gene: 8. The CDR3 has 18 amino acids. CDR1 and CDR2 (germline): SGHAT, FQNNGV.

The rearrangement uses TRBV28 and TRBJ2-5, with TRBD1 matching 8 bases. V shed 4 bases, J shed 2 bases, and the junction held 0 bases outside the gene matches. Germline CDR1 reads MDHEN; CDR2 reads SYDVKM. The length of the CDR3 is 13 residues. The CDR3 region is CASSYRGQETQYF. CDR3 DNA sequence: TGTGCCAGCAGTTACAGGGGGCAAGAGACCCAGTACTTC.

The chain uses TRBV18 and TRBJ2-2; D not certain. Between the trimmed V and J ends, which lost 6 bases and 4 bases, there was a span of 9 bases. The germline V gene encodes CDR1 KGHSH and CDR2 LQKENI. CDR3 size: 13 residues. CDR3 in amino acids: CASSYTATGELFF. CDR3 sequence (DNA): TGTGCCAGCTCCTATACAGCCACCGGGGAGCTGTTTTTT.

The chain is built from TRBV9 and TRBJ2-3, with 7 bases matching TRBD1. This CDR3 comprises 18 residues. Germline-derived CDR1 and CDR2 are SGDLS and YYNGEE. V was pared by 0 bases and J by 2 bases, with 12 bases of the junction left unmatched. CDR3 protein: CASSVGQGHLRHTDTQYF. In DNA, the CDR3 is TGTGCCAGCAGCGTAGGACAGGGACACCTAAGGCACACAGATACGCAGTATTTT.

This clone was found once. The CDR3 bases are TGTGCCAGCTCACCACTCCAGGGATCCTACGAGCAGTACTTC. Its translation: CASSPLQGSYEQYF. The V call is TRBV18, the J call TRBJ2-7; D is perhaps TRBD1 (5 bases). This CDR3 has 14 residues. Trimming took 1 base from V and 1 from J, leaving 8 bases between them. Germline-derived CDR1 and CDR2 are KGHSH and LQKENI.

The chain has TRBV19 and TRBJ2-3; D perhaps matches TRBD2 (5 bases). The CDR3 loop spans 14 amino acids. The V gene's germline CDR1 is LNHDA and CDR2 SQIVND (reference sequence). The ends were cut back, 6 bases at V and 1 base at J, with 11 bases in the middle. The CDR3 region is CASRLSGGTDTQYF. DNA of the CDR3: TGTGCCAGTAGGCTTTCCGGGGGCACAGATACGCAGTATTTT.

The chain links TRBV30 to TRBJ1-6, with unresolved D. CDR3 length equals 13 residues. Trimming pared 1 base from V and 8 bases from J, leaving 9 bases between. Germline V gene data show CDR1 as GTSNPN and CDR2 as SVGIG (reference sequence). CDR3 in amino acids: CAWSGQDYSPLHF. The CDR3 DNA reads TGTGCCTGGAGTGGGCAGGACTATTCACCCCTCCACTTT. Full variable domain (remainder filled in from reference TRBV30 and TRBJ1-6): SQTIHQWPATLVQPVGSPLSLECTVEGTSNPNLYWYRQAAGRGLQLLFYSVGIGQISSEVPQNLSASRPQDRQFILSSKKLLLSDSGFYLCAWSGQDYSPLHFGNGTRLTVT.

V gene TRBV7-8 combines with J gene TRBJ2-1; TRBD1 aligns across 11 bases. This CDR3 region has 16 residues. From germline, CDR1 is SGHVS and CDR2 FQNEAQ. With V trimmed by 4 bases and J by 6 bases, 8 bases remained unmatched. CDR3 sequence (DNA): TGTGCCAGCAGCTCCCCAGGACAGGGGGCGTCCAATGAGCAGTTCTTC. This sequence encodes CASSSPGQGASNEQFF.

The chain carries TRBV11-2 and TRBJ1-2; a weak D match, TRBD1 (6 bases). V gave up 8 bases and J gave up 8 bases, with 12 bases separating them. CDR1 is SGHAT, CDR2 FQNNGV, per germline. The CDR3 loop spans 11 amino acids. CDR3 loop: CASGQYLGYTF. The CDR3, as DNA: TGTGCCAGCGGACAGTACTTGGGCTACACCTTC.